The present entry profiles one T cell receptor (beta chain) with its context. Its specificity is unknown. V was clipped by 5 bases and J by 0 bases, with 17 bases between them. Germline CDR1 and CDR2: MDHEN and SYDVKM. There are 17 residues in the CDR3. Clones were read by immunoSEQ multiplex PCR, and TCRdb kept only the in-frame ones, dropping some. The table has tens of thousands of clones, approximately 86% seen once; the top ten hold approximately 6%. The sample belongs to a study of OX40 agonist ivuxolimab in advanced cancers. Study-wide results and caveats: Patients with a partial response at 0.1-3.0 mg/kg had among the lowest clonal expansion.

This receptor was identified in an adult with an advanced solid tumor such as melanoma, head and neck, liver or kidney cancer. The source was CD4+ or CD8+ T cells sorted from blood, collected in a trial of the OX40 agonist ivuxolimab. The rearrangement joins TRBV28 to TRBJ2-4; TRBD1 might be the D (6 bases). This CDR3 is CASSGFGTYLAKNIQYF. As DNA, the CDR3 is TGTGCCAGCAGTGGGTTCGGGACATATCTAGCCAAAAACATTCAGTACTTC.